Shown below are 8 T cell receptor beta chains from a single sample sequenced in a study of monozygotic twins with cystic fibrosis. Only in-frame clones appear in the TCRdb table, and some are missing; sequencing was by immunoSEQ multiplex PCR. The profile covers several thousand clones, with about 96% appearing a single time and roughly 3% taken by the ten largest. The sample consisted of blood. The receptors originated from a boy between 2 and 15 years old with cystic fibrosis.

The chain recombines TRBV7-8 with TRBJ2-3; D is possibly TRBD2 (7 bases). V lost 0 bases and J 1 base, leaving 8 bases between the germline ends. The CDR3 consists of 15 residues. Germline values: CDR1 SGHVS, CDR2 FQNEAQ. In DNA form, the CDR3 reads TGTGCCAGCAGCTTAGCGGGGGGGCGCACAGATACGCAGTATTTT. Its translation is CASSLAGGRTDTQYF.

The chain combines TRBV10-2 with TRBJ2-3; no clear D. Trimming pared 2 bases from V and 2 bases from J, leaving 8 bases between. Looked up from germline, CDR1 is WSHSY and CDR2 is SAAADI. The CDR3 length is 14 residues. In DNA, the CDR3 is TGCGCCAGCAGTGAGGCGCCCTCCACAGATACGCAGTATTTT. Translating gives CASSEAPSTDTQYF.

With regard to this clone: Additional DNA sequences in this sample encode the identical CDR3. Here the CDR3 DNA reads TGTGCCAGCAGCGTAACCGGGGGGGCCTACGAGCAGTACTTC. Translating it yields CASSVTGGAYEQYF. This chain uses TRBV9 with TRBJ2-7; 8 bases match TRBD2. Germline V gives CDR1 SGDLS, CDR2 YYNGEE. CDR3 size: 14 residues. V lost 1 base, J lost 2 bases, and 2 bases stayed unmatched.

The gene calls are TRBV7-3 and TRBJ1-1, with 7 bases that match TRBD1. The germline CDR1 and CDR2 sequences are SGHTA and FQGTGA. This CDR3 has 14 residues. J gave up 2 bases and V 5 bases, and 5 bases lay outside the gene matches. The CDR3, as DNA: TGTGCCAGCAGCCCCCAGGGGGTTAACACTGAAGCTTTCTTT. It specifies CASSPQGVNTEAFF.

The table lists this clone with a count of one. V gene TRBV4-1 combines with J gene TRBJ2-1; D could derive from TRBD1 or TRBD2 (5 bases each). In germline, CDR1 is MGHRA, CDR2 YSYEKL. Trimming stripped 3 bases from V and 4 bases from J, with 10 bases between. This CDR3 contains 14 residues. This chain's CDR3 is CASSQGDSYNEQFF. The CDR3 DNA follows: TGCGCCAGCAGCCAGGGAGACAGTTACAATGAGCAGTTCTTC.

The chain joins TRBV13 to TRBJ2-1, with D perhaps matching TRBD1 (6 bases). Germline lookup yields CDR1 PRHDT and CDR2 FYEKMQ (reference sequence). With 0 bases removed from V and 7 bases from J, the gap between germline ends came to 13 bases. The CDR3 length is 15 residues. Written as DNA, the CDR3 is TGTGCCAGCAGCTTAGGGGGGGCTGGTTGGAATGAGCAGTTCTTC. Its protein product is CASSLGGAGWNEQFF.

The CDR3 DNA sequence: TGTGCCAGCAGCCCTGGGACGAGGAACTCTGGAAACACCATATATTTT. This sequence encodes CASSPGTRNSGNTIYF. The J gene is TRBJ1-3, the V gene TRBV2; D may be TRBD1 (5 bases). The V end lost 6 bases, the J end lost 0 bases, and 15 bases lay between the germline ends. Germline CDR1 SNHLY, CDR2 FYNNEI. The CDR3 has 16 amino acids.

The chain employs TRBV11-2 and TRBJ2-3; 14 bases line up with TRBD2. The V segment lost 3 bases and the J segment 2 bases; nucleotides outside the gene matches: 7. This CDR3 is 18 amino acids long. The germline gives CDR1 SGHAT, CDR2 FQNNGV. CDR3 sequence reads: CASSFSWTSGGPTDTQYF. In DNA, the CDR3 is TGTGCCAGCAGCTTTTCATGGACTAGCGGGGGGCCCACAGATACGCAGTATTTT.